What follows are 21 T cell receptor beta chains derived from one specimen sequenced in a study of T-cell memory formation after mild COVID-19. TCRdb passed the 5' RACE reads through MiXCR, listing each CDR3 protein once. The profile shows a few hundred thousand distinct CDR3 sequences, roughly 20% of them singletons. Sequencing input: PBMCs or a T cell subset sorted from them (not recorded which). The source is an adult woman who had mild COVID-19 (a few samples of this study predate the infection). Cell type and time point are not known.

The V and J genes are TRBV11-3 and TRBJ1-1; 7 positions match TRBD1. The CDR3 consists of 18 residues. Germline-derived CDR1 and CDR2 are SGHNT and YENEEA. V lost 5 bases and J lost 0; bases outside the gene matches: 15. In nucleotides, the CDR3 is TGTGCCAGCAGCCCCCAACCTCAGGGGGTTAGAGTGAACACTGAAGCTTTCTTT. It specifies CASSPQPQGVRVNTEAFF.

This clonotype was recorded a few times. The rearrangement links TRBV18 to TRBJ2-3, with a possible D match to TRBD1 (6 bases). CDR1 is KGHSH and CDR2 is LQKENI in the germline V gene. This CDR3 has 13 amino acids. V was pared by 9 bases and J by 3 bases, with 13 bases between. The CDR3 spells CASYRVETDTQYF. For the CDR3, the DNA is TGTGCCAGTTACAGGGTTGAGACAGATACGCAGTATTTT.

There are a few counts of this clonotype. The V and J genes are TRBV3-1 and TRBJ1-1, with TRBD1 identical over 7 bases. Trimming cost V 1 base and J 1 base; bases outside gene matches: 3. CDR3 length: 15 amino acids. CDR1 and CDR2 from the germline V gene are LGHDT and YNNKEL (reference sequence). Written as DNA, the CDR3 is TGTGCCAGCAGCCAAGGGGACAGACAGAACACTGAAGCTTTCTTT. Amino acids: CASSQGDRQNTEAFF.

The genes are TRBV7-9 and TRBJ2-7; 10 bases match TRBD1. This CDR3 comprises 16 residues. V lost 4 bases, J lost 3 bases, and 9 bases stayed unmatched. Germline loops: CDR1 SEHNR, CDR2 FQNEAQ (reference sequence). In DNA form, the CDR3 reads TGTGCCAGCAGCTCCACGGGACAGGGGCTCTACTACGAGCAGTACTTC. Translation gives CASSSTGQGLYYEQYF.

V usage is TRBV15 and J usage is TRBJ1-1, with 10 bases that match TRBD1. CDR1 is LNHNV, CDR2 YYDKDF, per germline (reference sequence). The ends lost 5 bases at V and 7 bases at J; junction bases unmatched: 7. The CDR3 is 14 residues long. The CDR3 loop is CATSLDRGMGEAFF. The CDR3 nucleotides are TGTGCCACCAGCCTGGACAGGGGGATGGGTGAAGCTTTCTTT.

Notes on this clonotype: Compared with germline, one end of the junction differs, possibly owing to a read error. This chain joins TRBV7-7 and TRBJ2-2; 7 nucleotides match TRBD2. Looked up from germline, CDR1 is SSHAT and CDR2 is FNYEAQ (reference sequence). The CDR3 contains 16 residues. CDR3 in DNA: TGTGCTAGCAGCCCTACTAGCGCTGCGAACACCGGGGAGCTGTTTTTT. Amino acids: CASSPTSAANTGELFF.

This clonotype has more than one count but fewer than ten. V usage is TRBV5-5 and J usage is TRBJ2-7, with D perhaps given as TRBD1 or TRBD2 (6 bases each). The germline V gene has CDR1 SGHKS and CDR2 YYEKEE (reference sequence). The CDR3 consists of 13 residues. The V and J ends lost 5 bases and 5 bases respectively, with 14 bases between them. Here the CDR3 DNA reads TGTGCCAGCAGGACAACAGGGAGGAACGAGCAGTACTTC. Amino acid sequence: CASRTTGRNEQYF.

This clonotype was counted only a few times. The rearrangement joins TRBV29-1 to TRBJ2-1; TRBD1 matches 9 bases. Germline trimming cut 8 bases from V and 7 bases from J; bases unmatched to any gene: 15. The CDR3 runs 15 residues. Germline lookup yields CDR1 SQVTM and CDR2 ANQGSEA. The CDR3 protein is CSSGQGSLLGNEQFF. DNA for the CDR3: TGCAGCTCGGGACAGGGATCTCTACTGGGTAATGAGCAGTTCTTC.

This clonotype appeared many times. The rearrangement links TRBV7-2 to TRBJ2-1; possibly TRBD2 for D (5 bases). There are 17 residues in the CDR3. V lost 5 bases, J lost 3 bases, and 20 bases lay in between. Germline loops: CDR1 SGHTA, CDR2 FQGNSA. The CDR3 loop reads CASSPRTGLGVYNEQFF. The DNA of the CDR3 is TGTGCCAGCAGCCCCCGGACTGGACTCGGGGTCTACAATGAGCAGTTCTTC.

The chain recombines TRBV10-2 with TRBJ1-1; 8 bases fit TRBD1. The V and J ends lost 10 bases and 1 base, in that order; junction bases with no gene match: 11. Per the germline V gene, CDR1 is WSHSY and CDR2 is SAAADI. The CDR3 is 15 amino acids. CDR3 DNA: TGCGCCACCGGATCGGGACAGGCAACGAACACTGAAGCTTTCTTT. It yields the protein CATGSGQATNTEAFF.

This sequence joins TRBV19 and TRBJ2-1; 7 nucleotides line up with TRBD2. Germline trimming cut 7 bases from V and 2 bases from J; bases unmatched to any gene: 5. CDR1 and CDR2 (germline): LNHDA, SQIVND (reference sequence). The CDR3 is 14 residues long. CDR3 DNA sequence: TGTGCCAGTAATGGCGGGAGCCCCTACAATGAGCAGTTCTTC. Translation: CASNGGSPYNEQFF.

CDR3 bases: TGTGCCAGCAGTGAAGGGAGCGGAGAAACCGAGCAGTACTTC. Protein sequence: CASSEGSGETEQYF. The V gene is TRBV2, the J gene TRBJ2-7; TRBD2 is a possible D gene (5 bases). Per germline, CDR1 SNHLY and CDR2 FYNNEI. The CDR3 contains 14 residues. The V and J ends lost 1 base and 6 bases respectively, with 13 bases between them.

The V and J genes are TRBV24-1 and TRBJ2-1; perhaps TRBD2 as D (7 bases). The CDR3 spans 17 residues. Germline loops: CDR1 KGHDR, CDR2 SFDVKD. V lost 3 bases and J 2 bases, leaving 16 bases between the germline ends. Written as DNA, the CDR3 is TGTGCCACCAGTGATCCGGGCGCGGGGGCAGCCTACAATGAGCAGTTCTTC. Its protein product is CATSDPGAGAAYNEQFF.

The gene calls are TRBV6-2 or TRBV6-3 and TRBJ2-7; maybe TRBD2 (5 bases). V was pared by 6 bases and J by 2 bases, with 14 bases between. This CDR3 region has 14 residues. Germline assignment: CDR1 MNHEY and CDR2 SVGEGT. The chain's CDR3 is CASSLKAEAYEQYF. CDR3 nucleotide sequence: TGTGCCAGCAGCCTTAAAGCGGAAGCCTACGAGCAGTACTTC.

This clonotype was detected only a few times. The genes are TRBV27 and TRBJ2-7, with a possible D match to TRBD1 (6 bases). The germline V gene has CDR1 MNHEY and CDR2 SMNVEV (reference sequence). V shed 0 bases and J shed 0 bases, with 9 bases lying between them. The CDR3 is 15 residues long. CDR3 bases: TGTGCCAGCAGTTTATCGGGGGCCTTCTCCTACGAGCAGTACTTC. This translates into CASSLSGAFSYEQYF.

This clonotype was detected ten times or more. This sequence joins TRBV4-1 and TRBJ1-1; D gene uncertain. V was clipped by 5 bases and J by 0 bases, with 7 bases between them. The CDR3 spans 13 residues. The germline CDR1 and CDR2 sequences are MGHRA and YSYEKL. The CDR3 nucleotides are TGCGCCAGCAGCTATGACATGAACACTGAAGCTTTCTTT. Its protein product is CASSYDMNTEAFF.

The chain combines TRBV29-1 with TRBJ1-1; D gene unclear. Germline CDR1 SQVTM, CDR2 ANQGSEA. The CDR3 sequence is 12 residues long. Trimming removed 4 bases at V and 3 bases at J, with 9 bases between. Written as DNA, the CDR3 is TGCAGCGTTGGGGCGAGGGACACTGAAGCTTTCTTT. Residues: CSVGARDTEAFF. The full variable domain, its missing parts supplied by reference TRBV29-1 and TRBJ1-1, is SAVISQKPSRDICQRGTSLTIQCQVDSQVTMMFWYRQQPGQSLTLIATANQGSEATYESGFVIDKFPISRPNLTFSTLTVSNMSPEDSSIYLCSVGARDTEAFFGQGTRLTVV.

A few counts support this clonotype. This chain connects TRBV30 to TRBJ1-1; unclear D gene. The CDR3 length is 13 residues. V lost 2 bases to trimming and J lost 4 bases, with 11 bases between them. The germline gives CDR1 GTSNPN, CDR2 SVGIG (reference sequence). The CDR3 DNA reads as TGTGCCTGGAGTAGTAACGGTCTCACTGAAGCTTTCTTT. Its translation: CAWSSNGLTEAFF. The whole variable domain, filled in from reference TRBV30 and TRBJ1-1, reads SQTIHQWPATLVQPVGSPLSLECTVEGTSNPNLYWYRQAAGRGLQLLFYSVGIGQISSEVPQNLSASRPQDRQFILSSKKLLLSDSGFYLCAWSSNGLTEAFFGQGTRLTVV.

The chain carries TRBV18 and TRBJ2-1; TRBD1 might be the D (7 bases). Germline-derived CDR1 and CDR2 are KGHSH and LQKENI. The CDR3 has 11 residues. Between the trimmed V and J ends, which lost 5 bases and 13 bases, there was a span of 12 bases. The CDR3 coding sequence is TGTGCCAGCTCAGCAGGGGGGAATCAGTTCTTC. Its protein is CASSAGGNQFF.

This clonotype was recorded a few times. The chain carries TRBV10-3 and TRBJ2-3; 7 bases align to TRBD2. The germline CDR1 and CDR2 sequences are ENHRY and SYGVKD. Trimming removed 1 base from V and 3 bases from J; junction bases left unmatched: 4. The CDR3 loop spans 15 amino acids. CDR3 loop: CAISELPGGTDTQYF. The DNA of the CDR3 is TGTGCCATCAGTGAGTTGCCGGGGGGAACAGATACGCAGTATTTT.

The chain employs TRBV7-2 and TRBJ2-1, with 7 bases identical to TRBD2. The V and J ends lost 2 bases and 7 bases, in that order; junction bases with no gene match: 11. CDR1 and CDR2 (germline): SGHTA, FQGNSA. The CDR3 runs to 16 residues. This CDR3 reads CASSLSGGGPLNEQFF. The DNA of the CDR3 is TGTGCCAGCAGCTTATCTGGGGGAGGGCCCCTAAATGAGCAGTTCTTC.